Presented here are 27 T cell receptor beta chains from one specimen sequenced in a study of T cells in localized non-small cell lung cancer (TCRdb year 2020). The library was prepared using the immunoSEQ multiplex PCR assay. Sourced from immuneACCESS, this table was stored by TCRdb with only in-frame sequences that have V and J called. A share of the clones is absent; for the studies checked, an unresolved V gene accounts for under half, and the remainder has no known explanation. In this sample the table shows roughly 20,000 clones, about 89% of which occur a single time. Of the sample, about an eighth is held by the ten largest clones. Sequencing was performed on peripheral blood, taken before any cancer treatment. The receptors originated from a male donor at least 60 years old with stage I lung adenocarcinoma.

In DNA, the CDR3 is TGTGCCAGCAGCTCAGGGACAGGAAACTATGGCTACACCTTC. It encodes CASSSGTGNYGYTF. The gene calls are TRBV7-9 and TRBJ1-2, with 8 bases identical to TRBD1. Per germline, CDR1 SEHNR and CDR2 FQNEAQ (reference sequence). The V segment lost 4 bases and the J segment 2 bases; nucleotides outside the gene matches: 3. The CDR3 loop spans 14 amino acids.

V usage is TRBV10-3 and J usage is TRBJ2-1, with 15 bases aligning to TRBD2. The germline CDR1 and CDR2 sequences are ENHRY and SYGVKD. The CDR3 spans 18 residues. V shed 2 bases, J shed 5 bases, and the junction held 7 bases outside the gene matches. CDR3 coding DNA: TGTGCCATCAGTGAGACCGGGACTAGCGGGAGGCTGAACAATGAGCAGTTCTTC. Protein product: CAISETGTSGRLNNEQFF.

The chain recombines TRBV11-3 with TRBJ2-1; D gene ambiguous. The V gene's germline CDR1 is SGHNT and CDR2 YENEEA. The V gene lost 0 bases and the J gene lost 8 bases, with 8 bases spanning the gap. The CDR3 runs 13 residues. CDR3 DNA sequence: TGTGCCAGCAGCTTAGAGACCCGGGATGAGCAGTTCTTC. This translates into CASSLETRDEQFF. Based on the CDR3 plus reference TRBV11-3 and TRBJ2-1, the full variable domain is EAGVVQSPRYKIIEKKQPVAFWCNPISGHNTLYWYLQNLGQGPELLIRYENEEAVDDSQLPKDRFSAERLKGVDSTLKIQPAELGDSAVYLCASSLETRDEQFFGPGTRLTVL.

V is TRBV19 and J is TRBJ2-7; D is unclear. This CDR3 is 13 amino acids long. Trimming pared 5 bases from V and 0 bases from J, leaving 8 bases between. CDR1 and CDR2 from the germline V gene are LNHDA and SQIVND (reference sequence). CDR3: CASSAQPSYEQYF. As DNA, the CDR3 is TGTGCCAGTAGTGCCCAGCCCTCCTACGAGCAGTACTTC.

This clone was recorded a few times. The chain combines TRBV29-1 with TRBJ1-5; a weak D match, TRBD1 (5 bases). The germline CDR1 and CDR2 sequences are SQVTM and ANQGSEA. The CDR3 length is 13 residues. Trimming shortened V by 6 bases and J by 0 bases, and 9 bases separated the two germline ends. The CDR3 here is CSVQENSNQPQHF. The CDR3 DNA follows: TGCAGCGTACAGGAAAATAGCAATCAGCCCCAGCATTTT.

This clone was counted a single time. V gene TRBV5-1 combines with J gene TRBJ1-1; the D is unclear. CDR3 length: 15 residues. Germline V gene lookup returns CDR1 SGHRS and CDR2 YFSETQ. The germline V and J ends were trimmed by 3 bases and 4 bases, with 16 bases remaining between them. CDR3 DNA sequence: TGCGCCAGCAGCTACCACATGGGTGAGGGCACTGAAGCTTTCTTT. Protein sequence: CASSYHMGEGTEAFF. Together with reference TRBV5-1 and TRBJ1-1, the CDR3 gives the full variable domain: KAGVTQTPRYLIKTRGQQVTLSCSPISGHRSVSWYQQTPGQGLQFLFEYFSETQRNKGNFPGRFSGRQFSNSRSEMNVSTLELGDSALYLCASSYHMGEGTEAFFGQGTRLTVV.

V gene TRBV2 combines with J gene TRBJ2-3, with D uncertain. The CDR3 has 15 amino acids. V shed 1 base and J shed 3 bases, with 11 bases lying between them. Germline assignment: CDR1 SNHLY and CDR2 FYNNEI. The CDR3 is CASSEGWVKTDTQYF. The CDR3 DNA follows: TGTGCCAGCAGTGAAGGGTGGGTCAAGACAGATACGCAGTATTTT.

This sequence joins TRBV6-5 and TRBJ2-7; D is tentatively TRBD1 or TRBD2 (5 bases each). The CDR3 consists of 12 residues. Germline V gives CDR1 MNHEY, CDR2 SVGAGI. V lost 9 bases, J lost 5 bases, and 14 bases lay in between. The CDR3 DNA follows: TGTGCCAGGGTTCAGGGAGAGGACGAGCAGTACTTC. Its translation: CARVQGEDEQYF.

The chain links TRBV7-8 to TRBJ1-2; D is possibly TRBD1 (6 bases). With 1 base removed from V and 7 bases from J, the gap between germline ends came to 13 bases. CDR1 SGHVS and CDR2 FQNEAQ come from the germline V gene. The CDR3 is 14 amino acids. The CDR3 region is CASSLVIQGSGYTF. The DNA for the CDR3 is TGTGCCAGCAGCTTAGTTATACAGGGATCTGGCTACACCTTC. The complete variable domain, with remaining parts taken from reference TRBV7-8 and TRBJ1-2, reads GAGVSQSPRYKVAKRGQDVALRCDPISGHVSLFWYQQALGQGPEFLTYFQNEAQLDKSGLPSDRFFAERPEGSVSTLKIQRTQQEDSAVYLCASSLVIQGSGYTFGSGTRLTVV.

This rearrangement joins TRBV28 to TRBJ1-5; D not certain. V lost 2 bases to trimming and J lost 5 bases, with 10 bases between them. Looked up from germline, CDR1 is MDHEN and CDR2 is SYDVKM. The CDR3 is 14 residues long. This CDR3 is CASSLVSLHQPQHF. The CDR3 nucleotides read TGTGCCAGCAGTTTAGTTAGCCTTCATCAGCCCCAGCATTTT.

The rearrangement joins TRBV2 to TRBJ2-7; 11 nucleotides line up with TRBD1. V shed 6 bases and J 2 bases; nucleotides not matched to a gene: 18. The CDR3 covers 19 residues. Germline assignment: CDR1 SNHLY and CDR2 FYNNEI. The CDR3 protein is CASSYTPGQGGKLPYEQYF. For the CDR3, the DNA is TGTGCCAGCAGCTATACTCCGGGACAGGGGGGTAAATTACCCTACGAGCAGTACTTC. Drawing the rest from reference TRBV2 and TRBJ2-7, the complete variable domain is EPEVTQTPSHQVTQMGQEVILRCVPISNHLYFYWYRQILGQKVEFLVSFYNNEISEKSEIFDDQFSVERPDGSNFTLKIRSTKLEDSAMYFCASSYTPGQGGKLPYEQYFGPGTRLTVT.

V and J are TRBV5-6 and TRBJ2-2; the D is unclear. The CDR3 has 11 amino acids. With 4 bases removed from V and 8 bases from J, the gap between germline ends came to 6 bases. Germline V gene sequence: CDR1 SGHDT, CDR2 YYEEEE. The DNA for the CDR3 is TGTGCCAGCAGCACGACTGGGGAGCTGTTTTTT. This sequence encodes CASSTTGELFF. The complete variable domain, with remaining parts taken from reference TRBV5-6 and TRBJ2-2, reads DAGVTQSPTHLIKTRGQQVTLRCSPKSGHDTVSWYQQALGQGPQFIFQYYEEEERQRGNFPDRFSGHQFPNYSSELNVNALLLGDSALYLCASSTTGELFFGEGSRLTVL.

The V call is TRBV5-8, the J call TRBJ1-5; a weak D match, TRBD1 (6 bases). Trimming pared 4 bases from V and 6 bases from J, leaving 17 bases between. CDR3 length: 15 amino acids. Germline V CDR1 and CDR2: SGHTS, YDEGEE. CDR3 DNA sequence: TGTGCCAGCAGCCCTGGACAGCTAGTGAGTCAGCCCCAGCATTTT. Translated: CASSPGQLVSQPQHF.

V and J are TRBV4-2 and TRBJ2-1; the match to TRBD2 covers 9 bases. Germline CDR1 is LGHNA and CDR2 is YNFKEQ. V shed 2 bases and J 5 bases; nucleotides not matched to a gene: 4. The CDR3 spans 15 residues. Here the CDR3 reads CASSQSLAGNNEQFF. CDR3 nucleotide sequence: TGTGCCAGCAGCCAATCCCTAGCGGGGAACAATGAGCAGTTCTTC.

J is TRBJ2-7 and V is TRBV5-5; D unresolved. This CDR3 has 13 amino acids. Germline lookup yields CDR1 SGHKS and CDR2 YYEKEE (reference sequence). V lost 0 bases to trimming and J lost 5 bases, with 9 bases between them. The CDR3 bases are TGTGCCAGCAGCTTGGGCCCCTCAGACGAGCAGTACTTC. Protein sequence: CASSLGPSDEQYF.

The chain has TRBV6-5 and TRBJ1-5; D ambiguous. Trimming left V 7 bases short and J 7 bases short, with 11 bases between. Germline loops: CDR1 MNHEY, CDR2 SVGAGI. CDR3 length equals 12 residues. In nucleotides, the CDR3 is TGTGCCAGCAAAACCGGAGGGCAGCCCCAGCATTTT. This gives the protein CASKTGGQPQHF.

The table lists this clone with a few counts. The chain has TRBV5-8 and TRBJ1-3, with no clear D. V was pared by 2 bases and J by 0 bases, with 15 bases between. Germline CDR1 SGHTS, CDR2 YDEGEE. The CDR3 spans 17 residues. Here the CDR3 reads CASSFGGYSYSGNTIYF. In nucleotides, the CDR3 is TGTGCCAGCAGCTTCGGAGGCTATTCATACTCTGGAAACACCATATATTTT.

The V gene is TRBV5-4, the J gene TRBJ2-1; D unclear. Germline CDR1 reads SGHNT; CDR2 reads YYREEE (reference sequence). Trimming removed 1 base from V and 5 bases from J, with 13 bases in between. The CDR3 runs to 15 residues. The CDR3 nucleotides are TGTGCCAGCAGCTTGTATGCAGCTAGGGACAATGAGCAGTTCTTC. It specifies CASSLYAARDNEQFF. Full variable domain (outside the CDR3, taken from reference TRBV5-4 and TRBJ2-1): ETGVTQSPTHLIKTRGQQVTLRCSSQSGHNTVSWYQQALGQGPQFIFQYYREEENGRGNFPPRFSGLQFPNYSSELNVNALELDDSALYLCASSLYAARDNEQFFGPGTRLTVL.

The J gene is TRBJ2-3, the V gene TRBV7-9; D is unresolved. The CDR3 spans 14 residues. Germline-derived CDR1 and CDR2 are SEHNR and FQNEAQ (reference sequence). V was trimmed by 1 base and J by 2 bases, leaving 7 bases between them. CDR3 in amino acids: CASSLGGYTDTQYF. CDR3 coding DNA: TGTGCCAGCAGCTTAGGAGGATACACAGATACGCAGTATTTT. Full variable domain (remainder filled in from reference TRBV7-9 and TRBJ2-3): DTGVSQNPRHKITKRGQNVTFRCDPISEHNRLYWYRQTLGQGPEFLTYFQNEAQLEKSRLLSDRFSAERPKGSFSTLEIQRTEQGDSAMYLCASSLGGYTDTQYFGPGTRLTVL.

The chain combines TRBV10-3 with TRBJ2-1; perhaps TRBD1 as D (5 bases). The V and J ends lost 8 bases and 8 bases respectively, with 10 bases between them. This CDR3 is built from 11 residues. Germline assignment: CDR1 ENHRY and CDR2 SYGVKD. CDR3 protein: CAIGRVDEQFF. The CDR3 DNA follows: TGTGCCATCGGCAGGGTTGATGAGCAGTTCTTC.

The rearrangement links TRBV28 to TRBJ1-5; 7 positions match TRBD1. The CDR3 has 14 residues. Trimming at V came to 9 bases and at J to 5 bases, leaving 10 bases not matched to a gene. Germline lookup yields CDR1 MDHEN and CDR2 SYDVKM. The DNA for the CDR3 is TGTGCCAGTATTCGACAGGGCCTGTATCAGCCCCAGCATTTT. Its translation: CASIRQGLYQPQHF. Together with reference TRBV28 and TRBJ1-5, the CDR3 gives the full variable domain: DVKVTQSSRYLVKRTGEKVFLECVQDMDHENMFWYRQDPGLGLRLIYFSYDVKMKEKGDIPEGYSVSREKKERFSLILESASTNQTSMYLCASIRQGLYQPQHFGDGTRLSIL.

This sequence joins TRBV6-6 and TRBJ2-3; D call uncertain. This CDR3 comprises 14 residues. Trimming cost V 7 bases and J 0 bases, with 11 bases left between them. Per germline, CDR1 MNHNY and CDR2 SVGAGI (reference sequence). The CDR3 coding sequence is TGTGCCAGCATGAGCGCCGCTAGCACAGATACGCAGTATTTT. Translated: CASMSAASTDTQYF.

With regard to this clone: An end of the junction differs from the germline gene, which may be a read error. This rearrangement joins TRBV30 to TRBJ2-3; a possible D gene is TRBD2 (6 bases). Germline lookup yields CDR1 GTSNPN and CDR2 SVGIG (reference sequence). The CDR3 is 11 amino acids. The CDR3 is CAWSPAEGRHF. DNA of the CDR3: TGTGCCTGGAGCCCGGCGGAGGGTAGGCATTTT.

The rearrangement links TRBV4-3 to TRBJ2-5; no clear D gene. Germline V gene lookup returns CDR1 LGHNA and CDR2 YSLEER. The CDR3 runs to 14 residues. Trimming cost V 1 base and J 2 bases, with 8 bases left between them. DNA of the CDR3: TGCGCCAGCAGCCAAGTACTACAGCAAGAGACCCAGTACTTC. This sequence encodes CASSQVLQQETQYF.

The chain couples TRBV4-2 to TRBJ2-1; 9 bases line up with TRBD2. CDR3 length: 16 residues. Per germline, CDR1 LGHNA and CDR2 YNFKEQ. Germline trimming cut 0 bases from V and 8 bases from J; bases unmatched to any gene: 8. The CDR3 protein is CASSQEWLAGIDEQFF. The CDR3 nucleotides are TGTGCCAGCAGCCAAGAATGGCTAGCGGGGATCGATGAGCAGTTCTTC.

This clone was recorded only once. The V gene is TRBV28, the J gene TRBJ2-1; TRBD2 matches 14 bases. Germline CDR1 MDHEN, CDR2 SYDVKM. The length of the CDR3 is 16 residues. V shed 4 bases, J shed 7 bases, and the junction held 6 bases outside the gene matches. CDR3 in amino acids: CASSSGGLAGGNEQFF. Written as DNA, the CDR3 is TGTGCCAGCAGTTCAGGAGGACTAGCGGGAGGTAATGAGCAGTTCTTC.

The chain carries TRBV5-6 and TRBJ1-1, with a weak D call TRBD1 (6 bases). CDR1 SGHDT and CDR2 YYEEEE come from the germline V gene. The CDR3 loop spans 15 amino acids. V shed 4 bases and J shed 0 bases, with 13 bases lying between them. CDR3 amino acids: CASSPLGGMNTEAFF. As DNA, the CDR3 is TGTGCCAGCAGCCCCTTAGGGGGGATGAACACTGAAGCTTTCTTT.